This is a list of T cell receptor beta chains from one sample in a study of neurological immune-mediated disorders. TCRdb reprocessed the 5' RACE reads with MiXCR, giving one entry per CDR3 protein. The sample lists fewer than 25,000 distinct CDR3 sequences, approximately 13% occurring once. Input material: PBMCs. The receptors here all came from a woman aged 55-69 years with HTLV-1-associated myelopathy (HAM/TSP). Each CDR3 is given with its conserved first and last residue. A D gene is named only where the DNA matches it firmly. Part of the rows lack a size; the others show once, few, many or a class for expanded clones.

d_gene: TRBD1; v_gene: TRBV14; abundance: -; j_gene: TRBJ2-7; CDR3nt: TGTGCCAGCAGCCAAGGGACAGGGCTCTTTTACGAGCAGTACTTC; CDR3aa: CASSQGTGLFYEQYF
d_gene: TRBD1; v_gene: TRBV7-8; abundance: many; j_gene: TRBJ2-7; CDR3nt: TGTGCCAGCAGCTTAAGGATTTTACTCGGGACAGTATCCTACGAGCAGTACTTC; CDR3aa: CASSLRILLGTVSYEQYF
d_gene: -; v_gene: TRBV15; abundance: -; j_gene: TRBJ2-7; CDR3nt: TGTGCCACCAGCAGCTTGAAATTGCGACACTCCTACGAGCAGTACTTC; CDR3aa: CATSSLKLRHSYEQYF
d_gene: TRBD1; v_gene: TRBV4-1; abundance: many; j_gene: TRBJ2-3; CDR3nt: TGCGCCAGCAGCCAAGAGACAGGGGGCGATTCCACAGATACGCAGTATTTT; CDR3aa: CASSQETGGDSTDTQYF
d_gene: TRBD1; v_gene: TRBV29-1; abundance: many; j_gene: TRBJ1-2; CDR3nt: TGCAGCGTTTTAGGACAGGGATATGGCTACACCTTC; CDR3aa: CSVLGQGYGYTF
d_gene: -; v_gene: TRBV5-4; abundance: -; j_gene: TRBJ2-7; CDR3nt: TGTGCCAGCAGCTTTGATCTAGGCTTCTACGAGCAGTACTTC; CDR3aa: CASSFDLGFYEQYF
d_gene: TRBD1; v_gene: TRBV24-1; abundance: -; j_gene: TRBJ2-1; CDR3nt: TGTGCCACCAGTAAGGACAGGAGCTCCTACAATGAGCAGTTCTTC; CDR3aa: CATSKDRSSYNEQFF
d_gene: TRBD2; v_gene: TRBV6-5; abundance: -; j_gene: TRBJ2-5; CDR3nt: TGTGCCAGCAGACCCGGGCTAGCGGGAGCTCAAGAGACCCAGTACTTC; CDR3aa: CASRPGLAGAQETQYF
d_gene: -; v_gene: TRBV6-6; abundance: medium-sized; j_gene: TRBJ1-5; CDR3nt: TGTGCCAGCAGTTACTCACAACCGGGGCAGCCCCAGCATTTT; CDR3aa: CASSYSQPGQPQHF
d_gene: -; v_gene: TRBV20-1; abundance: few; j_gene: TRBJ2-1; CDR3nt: TGCAGTGCTCGATACCAGACTAGTAGAAGCTACAATGAGCAGTTCTTC; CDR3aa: CSARYQTSRSYNEQFF
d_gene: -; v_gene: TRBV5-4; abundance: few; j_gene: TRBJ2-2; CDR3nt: TGTGCCAGCAGCTTCTCTAGGGACACCGGGGAGCTGTTTTTT; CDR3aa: CASSFSRDTGELFF
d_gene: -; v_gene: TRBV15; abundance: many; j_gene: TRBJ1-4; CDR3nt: TGTGCCACCAGCAGGGCGATAGGGGCCCTTAATGAAAAACTGTTTTTT; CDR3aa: CATSRAIGALNEKLFF
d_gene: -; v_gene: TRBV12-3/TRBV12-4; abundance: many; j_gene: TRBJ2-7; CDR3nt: TGTGCCAGCCGGAAGGGTTTCTCCTACGAGCAGTACTTC; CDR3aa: CASRKGFSYEQYF
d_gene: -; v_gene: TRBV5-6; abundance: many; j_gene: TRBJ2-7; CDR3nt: TGTGCCAGCAGCTTGGTGAGGGCCTACGAGCAGTACTTC; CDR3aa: CASSLVRAYEQYF
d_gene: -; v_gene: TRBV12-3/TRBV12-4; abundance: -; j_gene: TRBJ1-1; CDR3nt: TGTGCCAGCATTCTTGGGGGGGGCACTGAAGCTTTCTTT; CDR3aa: CASILGGGTEAFF
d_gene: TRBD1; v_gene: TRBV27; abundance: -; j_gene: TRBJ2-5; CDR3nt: TGTGCCAGCAGTCCCCGGACAGGGGTAGAGACCCAGTACTTC; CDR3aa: CASSPRTGVETQYF
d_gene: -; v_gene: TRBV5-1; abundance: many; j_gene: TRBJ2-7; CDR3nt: TGCGCCAGCAGCTTGGAGGTAGCAGTCGGGAGAACCTACGAGCAGTACTTC; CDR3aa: CASSLEVAVGRTYEQYF
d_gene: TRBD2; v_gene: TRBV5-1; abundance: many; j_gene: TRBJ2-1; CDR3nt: TGCGCCAGCAGCTTGGTACTAGCGGGAGAAGATGAGCAGTTCTTC; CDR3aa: CASSLVLAGEDEQFF
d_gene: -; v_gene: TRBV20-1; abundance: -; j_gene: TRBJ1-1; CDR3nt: TGCAGTGCTAGAGATTTCCCTGAAGCTTTCTTT; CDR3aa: CSARDFPEAFF
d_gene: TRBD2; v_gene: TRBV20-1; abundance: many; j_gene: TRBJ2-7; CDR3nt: TGCAGTGCTAGAGATCAGGGCGGGGGGATTTACGAGCAGTACTTC; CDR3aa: CSARDQGGGIYEQYF
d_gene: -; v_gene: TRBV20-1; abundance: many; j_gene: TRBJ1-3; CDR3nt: TGCAGTGTTGTCGCTAGACAGTCTGGAAACACCATATATTTT; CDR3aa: CSVVARQSGNTIYF
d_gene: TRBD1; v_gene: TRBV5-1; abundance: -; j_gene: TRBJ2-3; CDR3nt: TGCGCCAGCAGCAAACCGGGACAGAGCTACACAGATACGCAGTATTTT; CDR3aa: CASSKPGQSYTDTQYF
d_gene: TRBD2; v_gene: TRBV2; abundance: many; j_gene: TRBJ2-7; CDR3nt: TGTGCCAGCAGGCGGACTAGCGGAACCTCCTACGAGCAGTACTTC; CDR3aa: CASRRTSGTSYEQYF
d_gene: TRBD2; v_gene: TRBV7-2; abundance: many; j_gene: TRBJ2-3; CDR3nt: TGTGCCAGCAGCTTAGCGGCGGGGGTATCGGATACGCAGTATTTT; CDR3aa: CASSLAAGVSDTQYF
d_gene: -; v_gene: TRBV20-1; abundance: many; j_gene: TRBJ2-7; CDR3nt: TGCAGTGCTAGAGAAAGCGGCTACGAGCAGTACTTC; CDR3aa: CSARESGYEQYF
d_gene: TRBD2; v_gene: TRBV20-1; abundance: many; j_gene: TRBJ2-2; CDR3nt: TGCAGTGCTACTCTAGCGGGGGCCCCGGGCGGGGAGCTGTTTTTT; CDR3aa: CSATLAGAPGGELFF
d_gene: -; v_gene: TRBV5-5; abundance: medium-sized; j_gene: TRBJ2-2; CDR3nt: TGTGCCAGCAGCTTGATCACCCACACCGGGGAGCTGTTTTTT; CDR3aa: CASSLITHTGELFF
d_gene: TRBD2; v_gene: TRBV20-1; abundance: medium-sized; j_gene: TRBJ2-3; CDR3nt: TGCAGTGGAAGGACTAGCGGGTCTCCAAGGCCAGATACGCAGTATTTT; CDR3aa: CSGRTSGSPRPDTQYF
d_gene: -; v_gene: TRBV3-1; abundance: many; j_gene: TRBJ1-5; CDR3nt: TGTGCCAGCAGCCACCAGGGTAATCAGCCCCAGCATTTT; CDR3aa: CASSHQGNQPQHF
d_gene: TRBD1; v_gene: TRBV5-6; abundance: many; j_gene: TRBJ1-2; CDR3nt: TGTGCCAGCAGCGGTTCCGGGACAGAGATCTATGGCTACACCTTC; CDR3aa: CASSGSGTEIYGYTF
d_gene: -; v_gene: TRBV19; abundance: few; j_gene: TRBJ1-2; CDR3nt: TGTGCCAGTAGTATCCCCCCACGGATGTATGACTACACCTTC; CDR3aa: CASSIPPRMYDYTF
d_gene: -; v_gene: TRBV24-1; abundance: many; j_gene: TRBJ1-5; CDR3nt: TGTGCCACCAGTCCAGCCAGGTCCGGGCAGCCCCAGCATTTT; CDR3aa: CATSPARSGQPQHF
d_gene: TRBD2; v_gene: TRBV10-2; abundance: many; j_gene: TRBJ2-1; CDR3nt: TGCGCCAGCAGTGAGACCTCCCCTAGCGGGGGCTACAATGAGCAGTTCTTC; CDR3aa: CASSETSPSGGYNEQFF
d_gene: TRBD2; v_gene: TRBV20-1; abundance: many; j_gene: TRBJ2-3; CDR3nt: TGCAGTGCTAGGGGTCTAGCGGGGGTTACAGATACGCAGTATTTT; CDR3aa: CSARGLAGVTDTQYF
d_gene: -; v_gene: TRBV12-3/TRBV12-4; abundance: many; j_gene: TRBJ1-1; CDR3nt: TGTGCCAGCAGTTTTGGGGAGAGGAACACTGAAGCTTTCTTT; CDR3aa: CASSFGERNTEAFF
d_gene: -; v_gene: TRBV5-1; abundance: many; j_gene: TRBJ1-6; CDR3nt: TGCGCCAGCAGCTTGTTGGGGGGCCCCTATAATTCACCCCTCCACTTT; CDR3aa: CASSLLGGPYNSPLHF
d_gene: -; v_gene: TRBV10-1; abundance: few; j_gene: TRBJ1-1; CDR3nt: TGCGCCAGCAGTGAGAGGGGTTGGAACACTGAAGCTTTCTTT; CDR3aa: CASSERGWNTEAFF
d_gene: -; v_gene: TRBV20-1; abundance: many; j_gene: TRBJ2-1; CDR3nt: TGCAGTGCTAGACCTGGGGACAATGAGCAGTTCTTC; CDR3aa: CSARPGDNEQFF
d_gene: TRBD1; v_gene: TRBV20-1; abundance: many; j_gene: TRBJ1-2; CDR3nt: TGCAGTGCCAGGCTGGTAGGGGGCTCGGCTAGCTATGGCTACACCTTC; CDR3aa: CSARLVGGSASYGYTF
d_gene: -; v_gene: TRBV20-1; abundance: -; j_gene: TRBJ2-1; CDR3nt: TGCAGTGCTACCCTGACATCAAGCTCCTACAATGAGCAGTTCTTC; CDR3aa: CSATLTSSSYNEQFF
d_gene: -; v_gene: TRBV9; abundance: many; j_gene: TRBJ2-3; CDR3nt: TGTGCCAGCAACTATAGGCCCACAGATACGCAGTATTTT; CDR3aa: CASNYRPTDTQYF
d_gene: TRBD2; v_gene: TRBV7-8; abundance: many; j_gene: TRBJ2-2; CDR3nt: TGTGCCAGCATGTTTGGGGTAGCGGGGGGCGACACCGGGGAGCTGTTTTTT; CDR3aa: CASMFGVAGGDTGELFF
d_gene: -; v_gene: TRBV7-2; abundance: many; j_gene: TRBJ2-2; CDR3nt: TGTGCCAGCAGCTTATTAGGGGGAAACACCGGGGAGCTGTTTTTT; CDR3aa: CASSLLGGNTGELFF
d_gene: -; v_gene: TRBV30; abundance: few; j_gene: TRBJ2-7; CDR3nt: TGTGCCTGGAGGGACTCTTTCTACGAGCAGTACTTC; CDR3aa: CAWRDSFYEQYF
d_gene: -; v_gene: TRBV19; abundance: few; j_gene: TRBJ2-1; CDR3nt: TGTGCCAGTAGTCCCTTAGGTGACAATGAGCAGTTCTTC; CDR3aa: CASSPLGDNEQFF
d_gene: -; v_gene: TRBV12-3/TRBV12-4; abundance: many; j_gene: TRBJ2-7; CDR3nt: TGTGCCAGCAGTCCCCAGGGCTACGAGCAGTACTTC; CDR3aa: CASSPQGYEQYF
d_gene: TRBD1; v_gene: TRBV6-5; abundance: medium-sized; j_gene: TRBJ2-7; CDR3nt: TGTGCCAGCTCGGACAGGGGACTGCCGGGGGAGCAGTACTTC; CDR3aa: CASSDRGLPGEQYF
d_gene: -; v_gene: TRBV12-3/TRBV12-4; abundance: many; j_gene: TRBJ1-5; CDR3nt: TGTGCCAGCAGCGGGGGGGGGCATCAGCCCCAGCATTTT; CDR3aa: CASSGGGHQPQHF
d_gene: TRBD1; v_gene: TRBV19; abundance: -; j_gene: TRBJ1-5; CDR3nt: TGTGCCAGTAGTTGGCGACAGGGGATTCAGCCCCAGCATTTT; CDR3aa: CASSWRQGIQPQHF
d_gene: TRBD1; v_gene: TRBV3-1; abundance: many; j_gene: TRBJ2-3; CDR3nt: TGTGCCAGCAGCCTACAAATCAGGGGGCCCACGGAGGATACGCAGTATTTT; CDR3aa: CASSLQIRGPTEDTQYF
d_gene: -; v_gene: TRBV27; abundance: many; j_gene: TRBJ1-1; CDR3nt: TGTGCCAGCAGTCTCAGACAGGACGCTGAAGCTTTCTTT; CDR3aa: CASSLRQDAEAFF
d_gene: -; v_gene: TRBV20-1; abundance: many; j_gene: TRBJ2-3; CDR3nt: TGCAGTGCACCGAACAGGGTGCGCACAGATACGCAGTATTTT; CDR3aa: CSAPNRVRTDTQYF
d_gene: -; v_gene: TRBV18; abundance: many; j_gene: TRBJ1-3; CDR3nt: TGTGCCAGCTCAGGACCCTCTGGAAACACCATATATTTT; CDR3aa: CASSGPSGNTIYF
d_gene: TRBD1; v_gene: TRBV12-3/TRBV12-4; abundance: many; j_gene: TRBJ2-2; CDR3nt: TGTGCCAGCAGGCGGCAACAGGGGGACACCGGGGAGCTGTTTTTT; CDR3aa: CASRRQQGDTGELFF